This TCR beta chain was identified during a study of blood T cells in healthy people across ages. Combining a sample-barcoded 5' primer with a J-beta primer mix, a second PCR ran for 7 to 11 cycles. Via MiXCR, TCRdb re-called the 5' RACE reads, giving one row per CDR3 protein. The table has hundreds of thousands of distinct CDR3 sequences, roughly 48% seen once. This clonotype was recorded once. At one end the junction does not follow the germline gene, possibly because of a read error. The germline V gene has CDR1 SSHAT and CDR2 FNYEAQ (reference sequence). The CDR3 is made up of 14 amino acids. Sequencing was done on a sample of blood. The chain carries TRBV7-7 and TRBJ2-2; 8 bases fit TRBD1. This clonotype was sampled from a man older than 75 in good health. This CDR3 is CASSLSQGAGELFF. CDR3 DNA: TGTGCTAGCAGCTTATCACAGGGGGCCGGGGAGCTGTTTTTT.